This TCR beta chain comes out of a study of blood T cell repertoires in COVID-19. Study details: In each case, the material was cDNA or gDNA derived from T cells, B-cell-depleted T cells, or PBMCs.

Participants spanned ages about 18 to 90 years and resided in about two dozen US areas. Each participant's cohort was designated according to participant-reported clinical history. Assay used: immunoSEQ multiplex PCR; TCRdb lists only in-frame clones, some missing. This sample yields 150,000 to 200,000 clones, of which 80% are seen a single time; around 14% belongs to the top ten. The germline V gene has CDR1 SQVTM and CDR2 ANQGSEA. The CDR3 has 13 residues. The V and J ends lost 5 bases and 6 bases respectively, with 16 bases between them. Input material: PBMCs or T cells enriched from blood (not recorded which). This chain links TRBV29-1 with TRBJ1-1; D not resolved. This clonotype was sampled from a man aged 60-69 years who had been exposed to COVID-19. Here the CDR3 reads CSVLVVGPAEAFF. DNA of the CDR3: TGCAGCGTTCTCGTTGTTGGGCCGGCTGAAGCTTTCTTT.